The clone carrying this TCR beta chain was recorded at least ten times. Its cognate antigen is unknown. The V end lost 1 base, the J end lost 6 bases, and 15 bases lay between the germline ends. This CDR3 contains 15 residues. From germline, CDR1 is LGHDT and CDR2 YNNKEL (reference sequence). The data belong to a study of T cells in Graves' hyperthyroidism and ophthalmopathy. Findings of the study overall: Most thyroid-expanded clonotypes above 0.001 were also found in blood. Ophthalmopathy was separated from stable hyperthyroidism by a 13 V-J model.

RNA transcripts were the template for amplifying TCR beta CDR3 regions. The primer set for the first-round RT-PCR of the TCR CDR3 was HTBI. In TCRdb, the multiplex PCR reads were re-called with MiXCR into one record per CDR3 protein. The repertoire holds about 600,000 distinct CDR3 sequences, with 14% as singletons. This receptor was taken from a woman aged 18-35 years with Graves' ophthalmopathy. The sequenced sample was blood. The rearrangement uses TRBV3-1 and TRBJ1-2; the D is unclear. The CDR3 sequence: CASSQGDDKTHGYTF. CDR3 bases: TGTGCCAGCAGCCAAGGCGACGACAAAACTCATGGCTACACCTTC.